A selection of T cell receptor beta chains follows, all from one sample in a study of post-analysis software for immune sequencing data. TCRdb processed the PCR reads anew with MiXCR; each CDR3 protein has one entry. Of hundreds of thousands of distinct CDR3 sequences in the sample, 30% were seen once. The sequencing input was blood. These receptors all stem from a girl aged 10-17 years with multiple sclerosis. Both conserved end residues are part of each CDR3. The order of the fields is V gene, J gene, CDR3 protein.

TRBV6-6	TRBJ2-6	CALRGSGANVLTF
TRBV28	TRBJ2-7	CASSFGTEREQYF
TRBV13	TRBJ2-7	CASSPKRTSGRNYEQYF
TRBV11-2	TRBJ1-1	CASSSFSGTGRTEAFF
TRBV12-3/TRBV12-4	TRBJ2-6	CASRKSSGANVLTF
TRBV4-1	TRBJ2-3	CASSQPLAGGLNTQYF
TRBV6-5	TRBJ1-2	CASSYGAGGNGYTF
TRBV10-3	TRBJ1-5	CAISESGGFGQPQHF
TRBV15	TRBJ1-5	CATSRDLTGSQPQHF
TRBV3-1	TRBJ2-3	CASSRAASTDTQYF
TRBV7-8	TRBJ2-3	CASSLAPGGRTDTQYF
TRBV6-1	TRBJ1-5	CASSESGGKQPQHF
TRBV9	TRBJ2-1	CASSVVGQGAASWGNEQFF
TRBV7-2	TRBJ2-7	CASSRRDRDYEQYF